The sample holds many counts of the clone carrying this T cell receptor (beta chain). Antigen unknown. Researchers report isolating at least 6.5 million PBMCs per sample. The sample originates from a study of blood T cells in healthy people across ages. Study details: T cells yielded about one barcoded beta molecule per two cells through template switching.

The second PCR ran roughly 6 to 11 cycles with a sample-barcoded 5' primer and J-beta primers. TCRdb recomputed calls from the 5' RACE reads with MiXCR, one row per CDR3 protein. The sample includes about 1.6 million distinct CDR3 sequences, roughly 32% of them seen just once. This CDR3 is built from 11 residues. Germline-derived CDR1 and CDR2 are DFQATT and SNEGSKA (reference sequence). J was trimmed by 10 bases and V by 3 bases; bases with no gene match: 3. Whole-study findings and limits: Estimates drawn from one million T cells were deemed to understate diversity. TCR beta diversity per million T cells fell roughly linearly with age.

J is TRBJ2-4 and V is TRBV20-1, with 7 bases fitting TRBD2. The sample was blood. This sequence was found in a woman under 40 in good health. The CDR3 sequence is CSARGEGIQYF. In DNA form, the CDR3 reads TGCAGTGCTAGGGGGGAGGGGATTCAGTACTTC.